The 12 T cell receptor beta chains in this list originate from one sample, sequenced in a study of blood T cell repertoires in COVID-19. Sequenced by immunoSEQ multiplex PCR; TCRdb stores in-frame clones only, minus some. This table holds 200,000 or so clones, roughly 80% found once. The specimen was peripheral blood. The origin of the receptors is a woman aged 25 to 39 with acute or convalescent COVID-19.

This clone was observed a handful of times. V gene TRBV12-3 or TRBV12-4 combines with J gene TRBJ1-1, with D perhaps matching TRBD1 (6 bases). The CDR3 runs to 13 residues. Trimming stripped 6 bases from V and 0 bases from J, with 8 bases between. CDR3 protein: CASRQGLNTEAFF. The CDR3 coding sequence is TGTGCCAGCAGGCAGGGGCTGAACACTGAAGCTTTCTTT.

CDR3 in amino acids: CASNLMGGPRGYTF. The CDR3 nucleotides are TGTGCCAGCAACCTAATGGGGGGTCCGCGTGGCTACACCTTC. The chain combines TRBV5-4 with TRBJ1-2; the D gene is possibly TRBD1 (5 bases). The germline V gene has CDR1 SGHNT and CDR2 YYREEE (reference sequence). The CDR3 loop spans 14 amino acids. V lost 6 bases and J 7 bases, leaving 19 bases between the germline ends.

The chain employs TRBV27 and TRBJ2-7, with D possibly TRBD2 on 6 matching bases. Germline CDR1 MNHEY, CDR2 SMNVEV (reference sequence). CDR3 length: 14 residues. V was shortened by 2 bases and J by 5 bases, with 13 bases between the two germline ends. The CDR3 bases are TGTGCCAGCAGTTTAAGCGGGTATATCGACGAGCAGTACTTC. Its protein product is CASSLSGYIDEQYF.

The chain has TRBV10-3 and TRBJ1-5, with D possibly being TRBD1 (5 bases). Germline-derived CDR1 and CDR2 are ENHRY and SYGVKD. This CDR3 has 17 residues. The V end lost 0 bases, the J end lost 0 bases, and 12 bases lay between the germline ends. CDR3 loop: CAISESTAGISNQPQHF. The CDR3 DNA reads TGTGCCATCAGTGAGTCGACAGCCGGAATTAGCAATCAGCCCCAGCATTTT.

As DNA, the CDR3 is TGTGCCAGCAGTAGCGGACGCAGCTATAATTCACCCCTCCACTTT. Its translation: CASSSGRSYNSPLHF. The V call is TRBV27, the J call TRBJ1-6, with unresolved D. The CDR3 has 15 residues. The ends were cut back, 5 bases at V and 3 bases at J, with 11 bases in the middle. CDR1 and CDR2 (germline): MNHEY, SMNVEV (reference sequence).

The chain recombines TRBV15 with TRBJ2-3; TRBD1 matches at 7 bases. The CDR3 sequence is 17 residues long. J was trimmed by 0 bases and V by 4 bases; bases with no gene match: 10. The germline V gene has CDR1 LNHNV and CDR2 YYDKDF (reference sequence). The CDR3 sequence: CATSKDRVSTSTDTQYF. CDR3 sequence (DNA): TGTGCCACCAGCAAAGACAGGGTCAGTACTAGCACAGATACGCAGTATTTT.

Only one count was recorded for this clone. The chain recombines TRBV7-2 with TRBJ1-2; D is ambiguous. CDR1 is SGHTA, CDR2 FQGNSA, per germline. V was clipped by 0 bases and J by 4 bases, with 12 bases between them. There are 15 residues in the CDR3. CDR3 in DNA: TGTGCCAGCAGCTTAGCCTCGGGGTTAGGCTATGGCTACACCTTC. It translates to CASSLASGLGYGYTF.

This rearrangement joins TRBV28 to TRBJ1-2; 8 positions match TRBD1. Germline CDR1 reads MDHEN; CDR2 reads SYDVKM. The J segment lost 8 bases and the V segment lost 3 bases, leaving 8 bases of the junction unmatched. CDR3 length: 14 residues. CDR3 protein: CASSFLGTGFGYTF. In DNA form, the CDR3 reads TGTGCCAGCAGTTTCCTAGGGACAGGATTCGGCTACACCTTC.

The V call is TRBV12-3 or TRBV12-4, the J call TRBJ1-2, with D unclear. Trimming stripped 5 bases from V and 1 base from J, with 8 bases between. The CDR3 contains 13 residues. The CDR3 nucleotides read TGTGCCAGCAGTGCCTCTATTAACTATGGCTACACCTTC. Its protein is CASSASINYGYTF.

This clone has just one count. The J gene is TRBJ2-5, the V gene TRBV5-6; 9 bases are shared with TRBD1. The germline CDR1 and CDR2 sequences are SGHDT and YYEEEE. The V and J ends lost 3 bases and 4 bases, in that order; junction bases with no gene match: 10. The CDR3 is made up of 16 amino acids. The CDR3 bases are TGTGCCAGCAGCTCGCCCCAACAGGGGGCGAGAGAGACCCAGTACTTC. It specifies CASSSPQQGARETQYF.

V is TRBV4-3 and J is TRBJ2-7; TRBD2 might be the D (5 bases). The CDR3 has 13 amino acids. Germline V CDR1 and CDR2: LGHNA, YSLEER. V was clipped by 0 bases and J by 3 bases, with 6 bases between them. The CDR3 region has the DNA TGCGCCAGCAGCCAAGATCGGGGCTACGAGCAGTACTTC. As protein: CASSQDRGYEQYF.

V gene TRBV7-9 combines with J gene TRBJ1-5; D unclear. Germline CDR1 and CDR2: SEHNR and FQNEAQ (reference sequence). The length of the CDR3 is 17 residues. The V end lost 1 base, the J end lost 2 bases, and 15 bases lay between the germline ends. CDR3 sequence: CASSLGREGEGNQPQHF. CDR3 DNA: TGTGCCAGCAGCTTAGGAAGGGAGGGAGAGGGCAATCAGCCCCAGCATTTT. Full variable domain (remainder filled in from reference TRBV7-9 and TRBJ1-5): DTGVSQNPRHKITKRGQNVTFRCDPISEHNRLYWYRQTLGQGPEFLTYFQNEAQLEKSRLLSDRFSAERPKGSFSTLEIQRTEQGDSAMYLCASSLGREGEGNQPQHFGDGTRLSIL.